Listed here are 29 T cell receptor beta chains from one sample, sequenced in a study of blood T cell repertoires in COVID-19. Some clones are missing from TCRdb's copy, which holds only in-frame ones; the method was immunoSEQ multiplex PCR. This repertoire shows about 310,000 clones, 70% to 90% found once; its top ten account for 7.8%. Sequences were obtained from peripheral blood. Every receptor here comes from a woman aged 50 to 65 who had recovered from COVID-19.

This clone was seen repeatedly, ten times or more. The rearrangement links TRBV5-3 to TRBJ1-3; possible D gene TRBD1, 5 bases. TRBV5-3 is an ORF; its function is uncertain. The CDR3 is made up of 17 amino acids. Trimming took 4 bases from V and 0 from J, leaving 17 bases between them. The CDR3 nucleotides are TGTGCCAGAAGCCGAAATGTTGACAGCGACTCTGGAAACACCATATATTTT. Translation: CARSRNVDSDSGNTIYF.

The chain links TRBV7-3 to TRBJ2-1; TRBD2 aligns across 9 bases. J gave up 7 bases and V 4 bases, and 11 bases lay outside the gene matches. CDR3 length: 16 amino acids. Looked up from germline, CDR1 is SGHTA and CDR2 is FQGTGA. CDR3 DNA sequence: TGTGCCAGCAGCTCTAAAGCGGGAGGCGGTCTGAATGAGCAGTTCTTC. This sequence encodes CASSSKAGGGLNEQFF.

This clone was counted only a few times. The chain links TRBV19 to TRBJ1-5; 8 positions match TRBD1. The CDR3 is made up of 15 amino acids. The germline V gene has CDR1 LNHDA and CDR2 SQIVND (reference sequence). The V and J ends lost 4 bases and 2 bases, in that order; junction bases with no gene match: 4. The CDR3 DNA sequence: TGTGCCAGTAGTACTACGGACAGGGGCAATCAGCCCCAGCATTTT. This encodes CASSTTDRGNQPQHF.

This clone appeared a single time. The rearrangement joins TRBV6-2 or TRBV6-3 to TRBJ1-5; the match to TRBD1 covers 7 bases. The CDR3 has 20 residues. Germline-derived CDR1 and CDR2 are MNHEY and SVGEGT. J was trimmed by 0 bases and V by 2 bases; bases with no gene match: 16. CDR3 loop: CASSYEARGTVLYSNQPQHF. The CDR3 region has the DNA TGTGCCAGCAGTTACGAGGCCCGTGGGACAGTTCTCTATAGCAATCAGCCCCAGCATTTT.

The rearrangement uses TRBV6-1 and TRBJ1-2; 7 nucleotides line up with TRBD1. Germline V CDR1 and CDR2: MNHNS, SASEGT. V shed 0 bases and J 4 bases; nucleotides not matched to a gene: 5. The CDR3 extends over 15 amino acids. DNA of the CDR3: TGTGCCAGCAGTGAAGCCAGGGGGTCCCTCTATGGCTACACCTTC. This gives the protein CASSEARGSLYGYTF.

This chain links TRBV6-5 with TRBJ2-3; TRBD1 matches 11 bases. The V segment lost 7 bases and the J segment 5 bases; nucleotides outside the gene matches: 8. Germline CDR1 is MNHEY and CDR2 is SVGAGI. This CDR3 contains 15 residues. CDR3: CASITPGTGGDTQYF. The CDR3, as DNA: TGTGCCAGCATTACTCCCGGGACAGGGGGAGATACGCAGTATTTT.

V and J are TRBV28 and TRBJ1-1, with 12 nucleotides matching TRBD1. The CDR3 covers 15 residues. V gave up 3 bases and J gave up 11 bases; unmatched junction bases: 10. CDR1 is MDHEN, CDR2 SYDVKM, per germline. CDR3 bases: TGTGCCAGCAGTTTGGGAGGGACAGGGGGCGTTTTGGCTTTCTTT. Translation gives CASSLGGTGGVLAFF.

The genes are TRBV5-4 and TRBJ2-5; 8 positions match TRBD2. The CDR3 extends over 14 amino acids. J gave up 3 bases and V 0 bases, and 1 base lay outside the gene matches. Germline V CDR1 and CDR2: SGHNT, YYREEE (reference sequence). The CDR3 DNA reads as TGTGCCAGCAGCTTGGAACTAGCGGAAGAGACCCAGTACTTC. Protein: CASSLELAEETQYF.

CDR3 sequence (DNA): TGTGCCAGCCCGAGGGGGAGGGCGAGGAATGAGCAGTTCTTC. The encoded protein is CASPRGRARNEQFF. The chain has TRBV6-5 and TRBJ2-1; weak D call: TRBD2 (7 bases). This CDR3 spans 14 amino acids. Trimming removed 8 bases from V and 7 bases from J, with 18 bases in between. Germline lookup yields CDR1 MNHEY and CDR2 SVGAGI.

The chain combines TRBV28 with TRBJ2-1; D is perhaps TRBD1 (5 bases). This CDR3 has 14 residues. Trimming removed 1 base at V and 5 bases at J, with 9 bases between. Germline-derived CDR1 and CDR2 are MDHEN and SYDVKM. DNA for the CDR3: TGTGCCAGCAGTTTATATGGGGCTGACAATGAGCAGTTCTTC. Translating it yields CASSLYGADNEQFF.

The chain is built from TRBV6-5 and TRBJ1-1; D gene uncertain. CDR1 and CDR2 from the germline V gene are MNHEY and SVGAGI. Between the trimmed V and J ends, which lost 7 bases and 0 bases, there was a span of 15 bases. This CDR3 region has 15 residues. CDR3 DNA sequence: TGTGCCAGCAAATTGAGAGGTCCCCTGAACACTGAAGCTTTCTTT. Translating gives CASKLRGPLNTEAFF.

The chain recombines TRBV3-1 (or the pseudogene TRBV3-2) with TRBJ1-1, with D uncertain. The ends were cut back, 0 bases at V and 0 bases at J, with 8 bases in the middle. CDR1 LGHDT and CDR2 YNNKEL come from the germline V gene (reference sequence). The CDR3 contains 15 residues. DNA for the CDR3: TGTGCCAGCAGCCAAGATCTCAGAATGAACACTGAAGCTTTCTTT. This sequence encodes CASSQDLRMNTEAFF.

V gene TRBV9 combines with J gene TRBJ1-2; D remains ambiguous. Germline CDR1 reads SGDLS; CDR2 reads YYNGEE. This CDR3 has 17 amino acids. The V end lost 10 bases, the J end lost 3 bases, and 28 bases lay between the germline ends. CDR3 bases: TGTGCCCAAAATGGGGAGACGCAGGAAAAAGGGTACTATGGCTACACCTTC. This encodes CAQNGETQEKGYYGYTF.

The J gene is TRBJ2-2, the V gene TRBV19; TRBD2 might be the D (7 bases). In germline, CDR1 is LNHDA, CDR2 SQIVND (reference sequence). CDR3 size: 16 residues. The V gene lost 10 bases and the J gene lost 4 bases, with 22 bases spanning the gap. The CDR3, as DNA: TGTGCCACCCGGGCGGGGGCGGGGGCCACCACCGGGGAGCTGTTTTTT. Translating gives CATRAGAGATTGELFF. Using reference TRBV19 and TRBJ2-2 for the parts outside the CDR3, the full variable domain is DGGITQSPKYLFRKEGQNVTLSCEQNLNHDAMYWYRQDPGQGLRLIYYSQIVNDFQKGDIAEGYSVSREKKESFPLTVTSAQKNPTAFYLCATRAGAGATTGELFFGEGSRLTVL.

As DNA, the CDR3 is TGCGCCAGCAGCCAAGATTTAAACCTTCCGGGTTCACCCCTCCACTTT. It codes for CASSQDLNLPGSPLHF. This rearrangement joins TRBV4-3 to TRBJ1-6; D unresolved. V was cut by 0 bases and J by 9 bases, with 15 bases left in between. Per germline, CDR1 LGHNA and CDR2 YSLEER. The CDR3 is made up of 16 amino acids.

This sequence joins TRBV6-2 or TRBV6-3 and TRBJ1-1; 7 nucleotides match TRBD1. V lost 4 bases, J lost 4 bases, and 9 bases stayed unmatched. The CDR3 runs to 15 residues. Germline V CDR1 and CDR2: MNHEY, SVGEGT. Here the CDR3 DNA reads TGTGCCAGCAGTTGGGACAGACCTGGGCCCACTGAAGCTTTCTTT. It encodes CASSWDRPGPTEAFF.

The J gene is TRBJ2-1, the V gene TRBV6-2 or TRBV6-3; D is unresolved. Germline assignment: CDR1 MNHEY and CDR2 SVGEGT. This CDR3 has 11 amino acids. The germline V and J ends were trimmed by 6 bases and 7 bases, with 7 bases remaining between them. CDR3: CASSDFNEQFF. Here the CDR3 DNA reads TGTGCCAGCAGCGACTTTAATGAGCAGTTCTTC.

The CDR3 DNA reads TGTGCCAGCTCAGCGAACAGGGGGCAGGGTTCACCCCTCCACTTT. This translates into CASSANRGQGSPLHF. The chain joins TRBV18 to TRBJ1-6, with 9 bases aligning to TRBD1. V shed 5 bases and J 9 bases; nucleotides not matched to a gene: 8. Germline CDR1 is KGHSH and CDR2 is LQKENI. CDR3 size: 15 residues. Filled out from reference TRBV18 and TRBJ1-6, the complete variable domain reads NAGVMQNPRHLVRRRGQEARLRCSPMKGHSHVYWYRQLPEEGLKFMVYLQKENIIDESGMPKERFSAEFPKEGPSILRIQQVVRGDSAAYFCASSANRGQGSPLHFGNGTRLTVT.

The gene calls are TRBV19 and TRBJ2-1; 10 nucleotides match TRBD1. With V trimmed by 3 bases and J by 3 bases, 8 bases remained unmatched. Germline CDR1 reads LNHDA; CDR2 reads SQIVND (reference sequence). This CDR3 comprises 17 residues. The DNA of the CDR3 is TGTGCCAGTAGTATTGGACGGACAGGGGGTCGCTACAATGAGCAGTTCTTC. It translates to CASSIGRTGGRYNEQFF. The variable domain in full, with the rest retrieved from reference TRBV19 and TRBJ2-1, is DGGITQSPKYLFRKEGQNVTLSCEQNLNHDAMYWYRQDPGQGLRLIYYSQIVNDFQKGDIAEGYSVSREKKESFPLTVTSAQKNPTAFYLCASSIGRTGGRYNEQFFGPGTRLTVL.

Details on this clone: Its ends do not fully match the called genes, so a read error is possible. The chain uses TRBV6-4 and TRBJ1-1; 8 bases map to TRBD1. Germline V CDR1 and CDR2: MRHNA, SNTAGT. The CDR3 spans 13 residues. CDR3: CASSYYQGAEAFF. Written as DNA, the CDR3 is TGTGCCAGCAGTTACTATCAGGGGGCTGAGGCTTTCTTT.

The chain joins TRBV6-2 or TRBV6-3 to TRBJ2-5; D not certain. Germline V CDR1 and CDR2: MNHEY, SVGEGT. V shed 5 bases and J shed 5 bases, with 9 bases lying between them. The CDR3 is 12 amino acids. CDR3 in DNA: TGTGCCAGCAGTCGAACCCGGGAGACCCAGTACTTC. Its translation is CASSRTRETQYF.

The genes are TRBV18 and TRBJ1-2; 10 bases are shared with TRBD1. This CDR3 has 14 amino acids. Germline V CDR1 and CDR2: KGHSH, LQKENI. V gave up 4 bases and J gave up 5 bases; unmatched junction bases: 4. The CDR3 region is CASSRGQGDYGYTF. The CDR3 DNA reads TGTGCCAGCTCACGAGGACAGGGGGATTATGGCTACACCTTC.

The J gene is TRBJ1-2, the V gene TRBV18; D gene uncertain. CDR3 size: 19 residues. Trimming shortened V by 5 bases and J by 8 bases, and 33 bases separated the two germline ends. Germline loops: CDR1 KGHSH, CDR2 LQKENI. The CDR3 sequence is CASSSLIGPTTSEGYGYTF. Here the CDR3 DNA reads TGTGCCAGCTCATCTTTAATCGGGCCCACCACCTCGGAGGGATACGGCTACACCTTC.

The rearrangement links TRBV7-2 to TRBJ1-4, with 7 bases lining up with TRBD1. The germline V gene has CDR1 SGHTA and CDR2 FQGNSA. The CDR3 runs 15 residues. The junction had 7 bases not matched to a gene; V was cut back by 3 bases and J by 6 bases. Written as DNA, the CDR3 is TGTGCCAGCAGCTTCTCCGGGACAGCCTATGAAAAACTGTTTTTT. Protein sequence: CASSFSGTAYEKLFF.

The chain carries TRBV12-3 or TRBV12-4 and TRBJ1-2; 7 bases align to TRBD1. This CDR3 region has 12 residues. With V trimmed by 6 bases and J by 3 bases, 1 base remained unmatched. In DNA, the CDR3 is TGTGCCAGCAGGACAGGGTACTATGGCTACACCTTC. This codes for CASRTGYYGYTF.

The V and J genes are TRBV6-4 and TRBJ2-7; D might be TRBD2 (5 bases). The CDR3 sequence is 17 residues long. Deletions cut 8 bases from V and 4 bases from J, with 27 bases between. Looked up from germline, CDR1 is MRHNA and CDR2 is SNTAGT. CDR3 residues: CASHVRGIEPREYEQYF. The CDR3 DNA sequence: TGTGCCAGCCATGTACGGGGTATCGAGCCTCGGGAATACGAGCAGTACTTC.

The chain carries TRBV9 and TRBJ2-7; no clear D gene. The CDR3 is 14 residues long. Trimming took 0 bases from V and 3 from J, leaving 10 bases between them. The germline V gene encodes CDR1 SGDLS and CDR2 YYNGEE. CDR3 sequence (DNA): TGTGCCAGCAGCGTAGGCGGAGATGGCTACGAGCAGTACTTC. Encoded protein: CASSVGGDGYEQYF.

The chain uses TRBV6-5 and TRBJ1-1; TRBD1 might be the D (6 bases). CDR1 and CDR2 from the germline V gene are MNHEY and SVGAGI. CDR3 length: 14 amino acids. V was pared by 7 bases and J by 1 base, with 13 bases between. CDR3 loop: CASTNGRGNTEAFF. CDR3 nucleotide sequence: TGTGCCAGCACCAACGGCAGGGGGAACACTGAAGCTTTCTTT.

This sequence joins TRBV7-2 and TRBJ1-4; maybe TRBD1 (5 bases). Germline-derived CDR1 and CDR2 are SGHTA and FQGNSA. V was pared by 5 bases and J by 8 bases, with 18 bases between. The CDR3 has 15 amino acids. The CDR3 nucleotides read TGTGCCAGCAGCCTCAGCGGGGGGGTCAGGGAAAAACTGTTTTTT. Translation: CASSLSGGVREKLFF.